Below are 2 T cell receptor beta chains sequenced from a single sample in a study of blood T cell repertoires in COVID-19. Produced via immunoSEQ multiplex PCR; TCRdb's table is partial and in-frame only. The sample contains 200,000 to 300,000 clones, about 89% of which appear only once. Sequenced input: PBMCs or T cells enriched from blood (not recorded which). The receptors originated from a woman aged 25 to 39 who had recovered from COVID-19.

This clone was observed once. The chain links TRBV6-5 to TRBJ2-7; possibly TRBD1 for D (7 bases). The CDR3 consists of 14 residues. The germline gives CDR1 MNHEY, CDR2 SVGAGI. The germline V and J ends were trimmed by 6 bases and 4 bases, with 16 bases remaining between them. DNA for the CDR3: TGTGCCAGCAGCCGGGGGACAGTGGAATACGAGCAGTACTTC. This codes for CASSRGTVEYEQYF.

This chain connects TRBV28 to TRBJ2-7; 7 bases line up with TRBD2. This CDR3 comprises 14 residues. Per the germline V gene, CDR1 is MDHEN and CDR2 is SYDVKM. J lost 6 bases, V lost 3 bases, and 8 bases had no gene match. The CDR3 DNA follows: TGTGCCAGCAGTTTTTTAGGCGGGAGTACCGAGCAGTACTTC. Translation gives CASSFLGGSTEQYF. The entire variable domain, with the rest obtained from reference TRBV28 and TRBJ2-7, is as follows: DVKVTQSSRYLVKRTGEKVFLECVQDMDHENMFWYRQDPGLGLRLIYFSYDVKMKEKGDIPEGYSVSREKKERFSLILESASTNQTSMYLCASSFLGGSTEQYFGPGTRLTVT.